These 22 T cell receptor beta chains came from one sample sequenced in a study of shared clonotypes between healthy human individuals. Sequencing was performed with immunoSEQ multiplex PCR; in TCRdb, only in-frame clones are kept and a portion is missing. The sample contains about 1.5 million clones, 95% to 99% of which appear only once. Sequencing was carried out using naive CD4+ T cells sorted from blood. Subset noted: CD45RA+ positively selected. These receptors were obtained from a man in his thirties or forties in good health.

The rearrangement uses TRBV9 and TRBJ1-1; D is undetermined. CDR1 SGDLS and CDR2 YYNGEE come from the germline V gene. With 4 bases removed from V and 8 bases from J, the gap between germline ends came to 21 bases. The CDR3 runs to 15 residues. CDR3 coding DNA: TGTGCCAGCAGCTCCAGTCAGGCGAGGCCAGGCGAAGCTTTCTTT. As protein: CASSSSQARPGEAFF.

The rearrangement joins TRBV29-1 to TRBJ2-3; D unclear. Germline V lookup: CDR1 SQVTM, CDR2 ANQGSEA. This CDR3 comprises 13 residues. The V and J ends lost 5 bases and 0 bases respectively, with 9 bases between them. CDR3 DNA sequence: TGCAGCGTTCGTCGTTCTAGCACAGATACGCAGTATTTT. Protein product: CSVRRSSTDTQYF.

This chain uses TRBV29-1 with TRBJ2-3, with D possibly TRBD1 on 6 matching bases. The CDR3 spans 14 residues. Germline CDR1 and CDR2: SQVTM and ANQGSEA. The V and J ends lost 2 bases and 1 base respectively, with 10 bases between them. CDR3 sequence reads: CSVEYRQGTDTQYF. The DNA of the CDR3 is TGCAGCGTTGAATATAGACAGGGCACAGATACGCAGTATTTT.

This chain connects TRBV5-6 to TRBJ2-7, with TRBD1 matching 7 bases. CDR3 length equals 13 residues. Germline CDR1 and CDR2: SGHDT and YYEEEE. V gave up 4 bases and J gave up 3 bases; unmatched junction bases: 4. Written as DNA, the CDR3 is TGTGCCAGCAGCCCAAGGGACAGCTACGAGCAGTACTTC. Protein product: CASSPRDSYEQYF.

The chain has TRBV6-6 and TRBJ1-5; tentatively, D is TRBD1 (6 bases). The V gene lost 0 bases and the J gene lost 2 bases, with 11 bases spanning the gap. The CDR3 runs 16 residues. Germline loops: CDR1 MNHNY, CDR2 SVGAGI (reference sequence). In DNA, the CDR3 is TGTGCCAGCAGTTACTCGACGGGGGCGGGCAATCAGCCCCAGCATTTT. Translated, it gives CASSYSTGAGNQPQHF.

The gene calls are TRBV20-1 and TRBJ1-2; weak D call: TRBD1 (5 bases). Looked up from germline, CDR1 is DFQATT and CDR2 is SNEGSKA (reference sequence). Trimming took off 5 bases at V and 7 bases at J, with 11 bases between the two ends. The CDR3 loop spans 11 amino acids. The DNA for the CDR3 is TGCAGTGCTCTAATCGGGGGTGGCTACACCTTC. It encodes CSALIGGGYTF.

The rearrangement joins TRBV19 to TRBJ2-5; D remains unclear. Germline V lookup: CDR1 LNHDA, CDR2 SQIVND (reference sequence). Trimming removed 7 bases at V and 4 bases at J, with 16 bases between. The CDR3 covers 14 residues. The CDR3 coding sequence is TGTGCCAGTACTCCCTCAATCAGAGGAGAGACCCAGTACTTC. It specifies CASTPSIRGETQYF.

The V call is TRBV4-1, the J call TRBJ1-1; TRBD1 might be the D (5 bases). This CDR3 comprises 15 residues. The germline V gene has CDR1 MGHRA and CDR2 YSYEKL. V gave up 4 bases and J gave up 5 bases, with 17 bases separating them. This CDR3 reads CASSLKRQGGTEAFF. DNA of the CDR3: TGCGCCAGCAGCCTAAAGCGGCAGGGCGGTACTGAAGCTTTCTTT.

The chain has TRBV4-3 and TRBJ2-7; 10 positions match TRBD2. Per germline, CDR1 LGHNA and CDR2 YSLEER. The J segment lost 6 bases and the V segment lost 1 base, leaving 6 bases of the junction unmatched. The CDR3 consists of 15 residues. CDR3: CASSQVAGGGVEQYF. The CDR3 DNA follows: TGCGCCAGCAGCCAAGTAGCGGGAGGAGGCGTCGAGCAGTACTTC.

CDR3 DNA sequence: TGTGCAAGTCGCTTTAGCGGGAGTTGGTCCTACAATGAGCAGTTCTTC. It yields the protein CASRFSGSWSYNEQFF. This chain joins TRBV12-2 and TRBJ2-1; the table names TRBD2, a call not compared with the DNA. TRBV12-2 is annotated as a pseudogene. This CDR3 is 16 amino acids long.

V and J are TRBV28 and TRBJ1-1, with D maybe TRBD1 (6 bases). The CDR3 runs 14 residues. Germline CDR1 is MDHEN and CDR2 is SYDVKM. V lost 6 bases to trimming and J lost 0 bases, with 11 bases between them. This CDR3 reads CASSPWGLNTEAFF. CDR3 nucleotides: TGTGCCAGCAGCCCATGGGGGCTGAACACTGAAGCTTTCTTT. Based on the CDR3 plus reference TRBV28 and TRBJ1-1, the full variable domain is DVKVTQSSRYLVKRTGEKVFLECVQDMDHENMFWYRQDPGLGLRLIYFSYDVKMKEKGDIPEGYSVSREKKERFSLILESASTNQTSMYLCASSPWGLNTEAFFGQGTRLTVV.

For this clone: At one end, the junction sequence differs from germline, possibly due to a read error. This rearrangement joins TRBV5-4 to TRBJ2-3; maybe TRBD2 (6 bases). The CDR3 is 16 amino acids. The V gene's germline CDR1 is SGHNT and CDR2 YYREEE (reference sequence). CDR3 loop: CASSHGIAASTDTQYF. As DNA, the CDR3 is TGCGCCAGCAGCCATGGAATAGCGGCTAGCACAGATACGCAGTATTTT.

This clone was detected a few times. This sequence joins TRBV18 and TRBJ2-2, with no clear D. The CDR3 is 15 residues long. Trimming pared 3 bases from V and 5 bases from J, leaving 13 bases between. From germline, CDR1 is KGHSH and CDR2 LQKENI. CDR3 bases: TGTGCCAGCTCACCCCAGAGACAACCAACCGGGGAGCTGTTTTTT. Encoded protein: CASSPQRQPTGELFF.

This chain links TRBV7-2 with TRBJ2-7; D is undetermined. The CDR3 spans 13 residues. V was pared by 5 bases and J by 2 bases, with 10 bases between. Germline V gene lookup returns CDR1 SGHTA and CDR2 FQGNSA. The CDR3 region is CASSPQVTYEQYF. CDR3 bases: TGTGCCAGCAGCCCCCAGGTAACCTACGAGCAGTACTTC.

The V and J genes are TRBV19 and TRBJ1-1, with 8 positions matching TRBD1. The V gene's germline CDR1 is LNHDA and CDR2 SQIVND (reference sequence). The CDR3 is 11 amino acids. V dropped 6 bases and J dropped 8; count of bases not matched to a gene: 2. CDR3 nucleotides: TGTGCCAGTAGGGACAGGGCGGAAGCTTTCTTT. As protein: CASRDRAEAFF.

The chain couples TRBV9 to TRBJ2-7; a weak D match, TRBD1 (6 bases). The germline gives CDR1 SGDLS, CDR2 YYNGEE. There are 16 residues in the CDR3. Trimming took 0 bases from V and 6 from J, leaving 19 bases between them. The CDR3 reads CASSVGPRQDNGEQYF. The CDR3 DNA is TGTGCCAGCAGCGTAGGCCCTCGACAGGATAACGGCGAGCAGTACTTC.

V gene TRBV27 combines with J gene TRBJ2-7, with TRBD1 as a possible D gene (5 bases). Looked up from germline, CDR1 is MNHEY and CDR2 is SMNVEV (reference sequence). V was pared by 2 bases and J by 7 bases, with 12 bases between. This CDR3 contains 13 residues. CDR3 residues: CASSLRQGVEQYF. The CDR3 DNA reads TGTGCCAGCAGTTTACGCCAGGGTGTGGAGCAGTACTTC.

V and J are TRBV28 and TRBJ1-4; perhaps TRBD1 as D (6 bases). V lost 2 bases, J lost 2 bases, and 6 bases lay in between. This CDR3 is 14 amino acids long. Germline V gene sequence: CDR1 MDHEN, CDR2 SYDVKM. CDR3 DNA: TGTGCCAGCAGTTTAGGACAGACTAATGAAAAACTGTTTTTT. This translates into CASSLGQTNEKLFF.

The V gene is TRBV28, the J gene TRBJ1-1; 9 bases align to TRBD1. CDR3 length: 16 residues. Germline CDR1 and CDR2: MDHEN and SYDVKM. Trimming at V came to 5 bases and at J to 5 bases, leaving 12 bases not matched to a gene. The CDR3 nucleotides are TGTGCCAGCAGTCCGCCGGGACAGGGAAAATATACTGAAGCTTTCTTT. This gives the protein CASSPPGQGKYTEAFF.

This clone was picked up one time. The gene calls are TRBV30 and TRBJ2-3; 13 bases fit TRBD2. The germline V gene has CDR1 GTSNPN and CDR2 SVGIG (reference sequence). The CDR3 covers 15 residues. The junction had 5 bases not matched to a gene; V was cut back by 1 base and J by 7 bases. Here the CDR3 DNA reads TGTGCCTGGAGTGAAGGGACTAGCGGGAAGAATACGCAGTATTTT. Translation gives CAWSEGTSGKNTQYF.

V gene TRBV10-3 combines with J gene TRBJ2-2, with TRBD1 identical over 7 bases. The CDR3 totals 14 residues. The V gene's germline CDR1 is ENHRY and CDR2 SYGVKD. J lost 0 bases, V lost 9 bases, and 4 bases had no gene match. This CDR3 reads CAISDRTNTGELFF. For the CDR3, the DNA is TGTGCCATTTCGGACAGGACGAACACCGGGGAGCTGTTTTTT.

This clone was found once. The CDR3 nucleotides are TGTGCCAGTAGTATCAATGGCAACCCCTACGAGCAGTACTTC. It yields the protein CASSINGNPYEQYF. The chain combines TRBV19 with TRBJ2-7; D gene uncertain. Trimming shortened V by 3 bases and J by 2 bases, and 11 bases separated the two germline ends. This CDR3 has 14 residues. Germline V gene lookup returns CDR1 LNHDA and CDR2 SQIVND (reference sequence).